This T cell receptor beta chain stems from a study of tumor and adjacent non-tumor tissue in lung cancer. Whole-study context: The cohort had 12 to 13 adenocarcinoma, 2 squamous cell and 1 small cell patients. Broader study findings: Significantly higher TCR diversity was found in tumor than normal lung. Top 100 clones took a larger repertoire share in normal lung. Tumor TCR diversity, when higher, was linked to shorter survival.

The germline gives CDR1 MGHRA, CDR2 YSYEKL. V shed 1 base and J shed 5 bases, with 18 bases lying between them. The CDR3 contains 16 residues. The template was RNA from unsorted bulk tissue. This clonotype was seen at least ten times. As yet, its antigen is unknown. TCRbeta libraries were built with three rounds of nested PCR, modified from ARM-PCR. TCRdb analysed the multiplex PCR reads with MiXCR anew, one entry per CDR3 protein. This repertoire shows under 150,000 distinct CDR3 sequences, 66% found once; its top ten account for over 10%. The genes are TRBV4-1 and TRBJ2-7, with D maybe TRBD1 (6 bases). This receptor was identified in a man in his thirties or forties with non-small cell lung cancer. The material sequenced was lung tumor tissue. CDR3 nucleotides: TGCGCCAGCAGCCAAGGTCCAGGGGCCTACCCCGACGAGCAGTACTTC. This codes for CASSQGPGAYPDEQYF.